This record concerns one TCR beta chain sequence. This sample was taken from a study of blood T cell repertoires in COVID-19. Germline loops: CDR1 SGHDT, CDR2 YYEEEE. Trimming cost V 5 bases and J 5 bases, with 9 bases left between them. The CDR3 contains 12 residues. Authors' methods: Estimation of nucleated cell counts was performed using reference gene primer amplification. TCRdb's copy holds only in-frame clones and misses some; the assay was immunoSEQ multiplex PCR. V, J and clone size are those of that table, while D and trimming were read from the DNA. Of tens of thousands of clones in the sample, approximately 91% were seen once.

This receptor was taken from a man aged 45 to 65 with active COVID-19. The rearrangement uses TRBV5-6 and TRBJ2-3; no clear D gene. The sample was peripheral blood. The CDR3 DNA reads as TGTGCCAGCAGGGTCCCAGGAGATACGCAGTATTTT. This gives the protein CASRVPGDTQYF.